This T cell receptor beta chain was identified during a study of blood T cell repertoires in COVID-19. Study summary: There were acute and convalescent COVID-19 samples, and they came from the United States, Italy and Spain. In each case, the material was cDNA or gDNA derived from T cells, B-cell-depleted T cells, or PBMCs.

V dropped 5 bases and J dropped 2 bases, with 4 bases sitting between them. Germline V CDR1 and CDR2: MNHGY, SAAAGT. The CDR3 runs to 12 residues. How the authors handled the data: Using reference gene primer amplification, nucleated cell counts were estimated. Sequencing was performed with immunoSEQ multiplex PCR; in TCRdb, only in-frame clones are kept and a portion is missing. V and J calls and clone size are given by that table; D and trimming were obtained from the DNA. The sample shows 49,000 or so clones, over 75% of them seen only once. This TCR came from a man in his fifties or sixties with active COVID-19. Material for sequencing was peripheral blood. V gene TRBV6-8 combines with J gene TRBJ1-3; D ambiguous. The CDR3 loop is CASSRAGNTIYF. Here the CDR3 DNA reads TGTGCCAGCAGTCGGGCTGGAAACACCATATATTTT.